A selection of T cell receptor beta chains follows, all from one sample in a study of cytomegalovirus exposure and HLA in healthy donors. The assay was immunoSEQ multiplex PCR, and TCRdb's table has in-frame clones only and misses some. The table lists fewer than 150,000 clones, just over 85% of them singletons, with around 8% in the top ten. The specimen was PBMCs. These receptors all come from a young woman in good health and CMV-seropositive. Both conserved end residues are part of each CDR3. The order of the fields is clone size, D gene, V gene, J gene, CDR3 protein, CDR3 DNA. A D gene is named only where the DNA matches it firmly. Clone size appears in some rows only: once, few, many, or a class for an expanded clone.

-	-	TRBV6-5	TRBJ1-4	CASSYAGARVEKLFF	TGTGCCAGCAGTTACGCGGGGGCGAGGGTCGAAAAACTGTTTTTT
-	-	TRBV28	TRBJ1-5	CASSFPGQHNQPQHF	TGTGCCAGCAGTTTCCCAGGACAACACAATCAGCCCCAGCATTTT
-	-	TRBV29-1	TRBJ2-1	CSGHQGDEQFF	TGCAGCGGGCATCAAGGGGATGAGCAGTTCTTC
-	TRBD2	TRBV12-5	TRBJ2-2	CASGLTAGATNTGELFF	TGTGCTAGTGGCCTAACAGCGGGGGCCACGAACACCGGGGAGCTGTTTTTT
-	TRBD1	TRBV30	TRBJ1-6	CAWATGTGGFSPLHF	TGTGCCTGGGCTACCGGGACAGGGGGCTTTTCACCCCTCCACTTT
-	TRBD1	TRBV6-1	TRBJ2-7	CASRPDRGYYEQYF	TGTGCCAGCAGGCCGGACAGGGGTTACTACGAGCAGTACTTC
-	-	TRBV5-1	TRBJ1-6	CASSLGGLNSPLHF	TGCGCCAGCAGCTTGGGCGGACTCAATTCACCCCTCCACTTT
once	TRBD2	TRBV19	TRBJ2-3	CASSTGTSGGSTDTQYF	TGTGCCAGTAGTACCGGGACTAGCGGGGGGAGCACAGATACGCAGTATTTT
-	-	TRBV2	TRBJ1-1	CASSSGGARGEAFF	TGTGCCAGCTCCTCGGGGGGGGCTCGGGGTGAAGCTTTCTTT
-	TRBD2	TRBV6-1	TRBJ2-2	CASSATLGLAGGLAGELFF	TGTGCCAGCAGTGCTACCCTGGGACTAGCGGGGGGGCTTGCCGGGGAGCTGTTTTTT
-	-	TRBV9	TRBJ2-7	CASSVATGLTYEQYF	TGTGCCAGCAGCGTAGCTACGGGACTCACCTACGAGCAGTACTTC
-	-	TRBV30	TRBJ1-2	CAWSTSRVANYGYTF	TGTGCCTGGAGTACATCGAGGGTAGCTAACTATGGCTACACCTTC
-	TRBD2	TRBV9	TRBJ2-1	CATSSGSSYNEQFF	TGTGCCACCAGCAGCGGGAGCTCCTACAATGAGCAGTTCTTC
-	-	TRBV19	TRBJ1-1	CASSVDFEAFF	TGTGCCAGTAGTGTGGACTTTGAAGCTTTCTTT
-	TRBD2	TRBV4-2	TRBJ2-1	CASSQDKGGRQFF	TGTGCCAGCAGCCAAGATAAGGGCGGGAGGCAGTTCTTC